Shown below are 5 T cell receptor beta chains from a single sample sequenced in a study of blood T cell repertoires in COVID-19. TCRdb's copy holds only in-frame clones and misses some; the assay was immunoSEQ multiplex PCR. The sample carries 360,000 or so clones, about 90% recorded once. The specimen was peripheral blood. These receptors all stem from a man in his late teens or twenties with active or convalescent COVID-19.

The V gene is TRBV5-6, the J gene TRBJ2-7; possible D gene TRBD2, 6 bases. CDR1 and CDR2 from the germline V gene are SGHDT and YYEEEE. The CDR3 spans 16 residues. Trimming shortened V by 4 bases and J by 2 bases, and 19 bases separated the two germline ends. CDR3 nucleotide sequence: TGTGCCAGCAGCCTGTTTCCGGGGGACTCCGCCTACGAGCAGTACTTC. The encoded protein is CASSLFPGDSAYEQYF.

The chain employs TRBV7-2 and TRBJ1-2; D may be TRBD1 (5 bases). V lost 5 bases, J lost 5 bases, and 15 bases lay in between. The CDR3 has 14 amino acids. CDR1 is SGHTA and CDR2 is FQGNSA in the germline V gene. The CDR3 loop is CASSPGGGAYGYTF. The CDR3 region has the DNA TGTGCCAGCAGCCCCGGCGGAGGGGCTTATGGCTACACCTTC.

This rearrangement joins TRBV29-1 to TRBJ2-7; 7 bases agree with TRBD2. The CDR3 spans 13 residues. The ends lost 4 bases at V and 1 base at J; junction bases unmatched: 4. Germline CDR1 SQVTM, CDR2 ANQGSEA. This CDR3 is CSVVELASYEQYF. The CDR3 nucleotides are TGCAGCGTTGTTGAACTAGCGTCCTACGAGCAGTACTTC.

CDR3 in DNA: TGCAGTGCTAGTTCCAAGGGGCGCGGCACTGAAGCTTTCTTT. As protein: CSASSKGRGTEAFF. This chain links TRBV20-1 with TRBJ1-1; a weak D match, TRBD1 (5 bases). Trimming cost V 3 bases and J 4 bases, with 15 bases left between them. Germline loops: CDR1 DFQATT, CDR2 SNEGSKA (reference sequence). CDR3 length: 14 amino acids.

The rearrangement joins TRBV18 to TRBJ1-1; maybe TRBD1 (5 bases). The CDR3 runs 13 residues. Germline CDR1 KGHSH, CDR2 LQKENI. Trimming took 6 bases from V and 2 from J, leaving 10 bases between them. The CDR3: CASSLQVNTEAFF. CDR3 coding DNA: TGTGCCAGCTCGCTACAGGTTAACACTGAAGCTTTCTTT.